The 14 T cell receptor beta chains given below trace back to one sample, sequenced in a study of spatial heterogeneity in lung cancer. The time point is: sample taken at primary tumor resection. From the 5' RACE reads, TCRdb called clonotypes with MiXCR, one entry per CDR3 protein. The sample records 9,500 to 14,000 distinct CDR3 sequences, around 3.5% being singletons. The source material was PBMCs, sampled at surgery. These TCRs come from a female donor with early-stage non-small cell lung cancer.

This CDR3 is CASSLSFKGRFQETQYF. CDR3 coding DNA: TGTGCCAGCAGTTTATCCTTTAAGGGCCGTTTCCAAGAGACCCAGTACTTC. The genes are TRBV27 and TRBJ2-5; D is unclear. Trimming took off 0 bases at V and 1 base at J, with 15 bases between the two ends. The CDR3 runs to 17 residues. In germline, CDR1 is MNHEY, CDR2 SMNVEV (reference sequence).

This clonotype was observed at least ten times. The gene calls are TRBV4-1 and TRBJ2-1, with 10 nucleotides matching TRBD2. Germline lookup yields CDR1 MGHRA and CDR2 YSYEKL. The CDR3 is 16 residues long. The V and J ends lost 3 bases and 3 bases, in that order; junction bases with no gene match: 5. CDR3 protein: CASSQLAGVIYNEQFF. CDR3 nucleotides: TGCGCCAGCAGCCAGCTAGCGGGGGTTATCTACAATGAGCAGTTCTTC.

This clonotype has only a few counts. The rearrangement joins TRBV6-4 to TRBJ2-1; 10 bases map to TRBD2. Germline CDR1 is MRHNA and CDR2 is SNTAGT. This CDR3 region has 16 residues. J lost 0 bases, V lost 7 bases, and 6 bases had no gene match. Here the CDR3 reads CASKPLAGGSYNEQFF. The CDR3 DNA is TGTGCCAGCAAGCCTTTAGCGGGAGGCTCCTACAATGAGCAGTTCTTC.

This clonotype was seen at least ten times. This sequence joins TRBV5-6 and TRBJ2-5, with a possible D match to TRBD2 (5 bases). Germline CDR1 is SGHDT and CDR2 is YYEEEE. The CDR3 contains 17 residues. Trimming pared 0 bases from V and 5 bases from J, leaving 20 bases between. The CDR3 here is CASSLVGAGAPGETQYF. DNA for the CDR3: TGTGCCAGCAGCTTGGTCGGTGCGGGCGCCCCCGGGGAGACCCAGTACTTC.

In this sample, this clonotype turned up many times. This chain joins TRBV20-1 and TRBJ1-1, with D unresolved. CDR1 is DFQATT, CDR2 SNEGSKA, per germline (reference sequence). The CDR3 length is 15 residues. With 8 bases removed from V and 1 base from J, the gap between germline ends came to 20 bases. The CDR3 reads CSTSLRPGSNTEAFF. The CDR3 DNA is TGCAGTACTTCCCTCCGACCCGGATCGAACACTGAAGCTTTCTTT.

The chain recombines TRBV5-1 with TRBJ1-6; 8 bases are shared with TRBD1. The CDR3 has 15 residues. Trimming removed 0 bases from V and 4 bases from J; junction bases left unmatched: 0. The germline CDR1 and CDR2 sequences are SGHRS and YFSETQ. The CDR3 spells CASSLGQGYNSPLHF. CDR3 nucleotides: TGCGCCAGCAGCTTGGGACAGGGGTATAATTCACCCCTCCACTTT. Full variable domain (outside the CDR3, taken from reference TRBV5-1 and TRBJ1-6): KAGVTQTPRYLIKTRGQQVTLSCSPISGHRSVSWYQQTPGQGLQFLFEYFSETQRNKGNFPGRFSGRQFSNSRSEMNVSTLELGDSALYLCASSLGQGYNSPLHFGNGTRLTVT.

This chain uses TRBV7-2 with TRBJ2-5, with TRBD2 matching 9 bases. V gave up 6 bases and J gave up 4 bases; unmatched junction bases: 9. The CDR3 runs to 15 residues. Per germline, CDR1 SGHTA and CDR2 FQGNSA. CDR3: CASSYAAGGGETQYF. For the CDR3, the DNA is TGTGCCAGCAGTTATGCGGCGGGAGGGGGAGAGACCCAGTACTTC.

By frequency in the sample, this clonotype is medium-sized. The chain joins TRBV6-2 or TRBV6-3 to TRBJ1-2, with a tentative D call TRBD1 (5 bases). The CDR3 loop spans 14 amino acids. Germline V CDR1 and CDR2: MNHEY, SVGEGT. Trimming shortened V by 5 bases and J by 4 bases, and 14 bases separated the two germline ends. CDR3 loop: CASSHRSPFYGYTF. The DNA of the CDR3 is TGTGCCAGCAGTCACAGGTCGCCCTTCTATGGCTACACCTTC.

Relative to its sample, this clonotype is medium-sized. The chain combines TRBV10-3 with TRBJ2-7, with 8 bases aligning to TRBD2. The V gene end was trimmed by 11 bases and the J gene end by 1 base; junction bases not matched to a gene: 10. Germline V gene lookup returns CDR1 ENHRY and CDR2 SYGVKD. The CDR3 extends over 14 amino acids. The CDR3 region is CAASVSGTSYEQYF. The CDR3 region has the DNA TGTGCCGCCTCGGTTAGCGGGACATCCTACGAGCAGTACTTC.

This clonotype was observed many times. CDR3 in amino acids: CASSSGGQSFSYEQYF. CDR3 sequence (DNA): TGTGCCAGCAGTTCCGGAGGTCAGTCTTTCTCCTACGAGCAGTACTTC. The chain links TRBV6-2 or TRBV6-3 to TRBJ2-7; a weak D match, TRBD2 (5 bases). V dropped 4 bases and J dropped 0 bases, with 16 bases sitting between them. From germline, CDR1 is MNHEY and CDR2 SVGEGT. This CDR3 is built from 16 residues.

This clonotype was observed many times. The V and J genes are TRBV29-1 and TRBJ1-2; D perhaps matches TRBD1 (5 bases). CDR3 length equals 10 residues. CDR1 is SQVTM and CDR2 is ANQGSEA in the germline V gene. The V end lost 6 bases, the J end lost 7 bases, and 9 bases lay between the germline ends. CDR3 DNA sequence: TGCAGCGTGGGGGATAGTGGCTACACCTTC. It yields the protein CSVGDSGYTF.

This clonotype appeared a few times. The chain links TRBV7-2 to TRBJ2-4; 7 nucleotides agree with TRBD2. The J segment lost 2 bases and the V segment lost 5 bases, leaving 9 bases of the junction unmatched. Germline assignment: CDR1 SGHTA and CDR2 FQGNSA. The CDR3 covers 16 residues. The CDR3 DNA reads as TGTGCCAGCAGCCGAGGGGCGGGAGAACCCAAAAACATTCAGTACTTC. Its translation: CASSRGAGEPKNIQYF.

This clonotype was seen ten or more times. The J gene is TRBJ2-1, the V gene TRBV4-2; no definite D call. The ends were cut back, 1 base at V and 1 base at J, with 11 bases in the middle. The germline V gene has CDR1 LGHNA and CDR2 YNFKEQ. The length of the CDR3 is 16 residues. The CDR3, as DNA: TGTGCCAGCAGCCAAGTTGGCGGCGGATCCTACAATGAGCAGTTCTTC. Protein: CASSQVGGGSYNEQFF.

This clonotype was seen ten or more times. The chain is built from TRBV4-3 and TRBJ2-1; TRBD1 matches at 12 bases. Germline V gene sequence: CDR1 LGHNA, CDR2 YSLEER. The trim removed 0 bases at V and 8 bases at J, leaving 11 bases unmatched. This CDR3 contains 18 residues. The CDR3 DNA reads TGCGCCAGCAGCCAAGAGATGATGCCGGGACAGGGGGCCTATGAGCAGTTCTTC. It specifies CASSQEMMPGQGAYEQFF.